The next 17 T cell receptor beta chains were all read from a single sample in a study of Ad26.COV2.S vaccination and SARS-CoV-2 variants. Some clones are missing from TCRdb's copy, which holds only in-frame ones; the method was immunoSEQ multiplex PCR. Here the sample spans about 220,000 clones, around 89% being singletons. Treatment here: approximately 18 received Ad26.COV2.S at low or high dose, single or two shots; about 5 received placebo; per-sample allocation not given. Collection of the samples took place on day 63 after the first injection of vaccine or placebo. The sample here was peripheral blood, taken in a trial of Ad26.COV2.S vaccine versus placebo. The source is a person between 18 and 60 years old who received the Ad26.COV2.S COVID-19 vaccine or a placebo.

This chain joins TRBV24-1 and TRBJ2-1, with 7 positions matching TRBD1. The J segment lost 7 bases and the V segment lost 3 bases, leaving 8 bases of the junction unmatched. Germline V gene data show CDR1 as KGHDR and CDR2 as SFDVKD. The CDR3 runs to 15 residues. CDR3 region: CATSDPDRDRNEQFF. In nucleotides, the CDR3 is TGTGCCACCAGTGATCCCGACAGGGATAGAAATGAGCAGTTCTTC.

This chain connects TRBV13 to TRBJ2-7; D gene ambiguous. In germline, CDR1 is PRHDT, CDR2 FYEKMQ (reference sequence). Trimming left V 3 bases short and J 4 bases short, with 10 bases between. The CDR3 length is 13 residues. The CDR3 loop is CASSFTSTYEQYF. For the CDR3, the DNA is TGTGCCAGCAGCTTTACGTCGACATACGAGCAGTACTTC. The whole variable domain, filled in from reference TRBV13 and TRBJ2-7, reads AAGVIQSPRHLIKEKRETATLKCYPIPRHDTVYWYQQGPGQDPQFLISFYEKMQSDKGSIPDRFSAQQFSDYHSELNMSSLELGDSALYFCASSFTSTYEQYFGPGTRLTVT.

The rearrangement links TRBV5-4 to TRBJ1-2; weak D call: TRBD1 (5 bases). CDR1 SGHNT and CDR2 YYREEE come from the germline V gene (reference sequence). The CDR3 loop spans 13 amino acids. Trimming took 0 bases from V and 4 from J, leaving 7 bases between them. CDR3 sequence reads: CASSLGGTYGYTF. The CDR3 DNA reads TGTGCCAGCAGCTTGGGGGGGACCTATGGCTACACCTTC.

This clone was detected a few times. The V gene is TRBV9, the J gene TRBJ1-3, with D uncertain. Trimming removed 4 bases at V and 0 bases at J, with 8 bases between. The germline gives CDR1 SGDLS, CDR2 YYNGEE. The CDR3 sequence is 14 residues long. CDR3 residues: CASSPRLSGNTIYF. CDR3 bases: TGTGCCAGCAGCCCACGTCTCTCTGGAAACACCATATATTTT.

The V call is TRBV6-4, the J call TRBJ1-2; weak D call: TRBD1 (5 bases). The CDR3 has 14 residues. Trimming shortened V by 0 bases and J by 4 bases, and 9 bases separated the two germline ends. The germline CDR1 and CDR2 sequences are MRHNA and SNTAGT. The CDR3 loop is CASSDSGGSYGYTF. For the CDR3, the DNA is TGTGCCAGCAGTGACTCGGGGGGTTCCTATGGCTACACCTTC.

CDR3 nucleotide sequence: TGTGCCACCAGTGACCCGGGACTCCCGGAACAAGCTCCAGGGGATACGCAGTATTTT. It specifies CATSDPGLPEQAPGDTQYF. The chain has TRBV24-1 and TRBJ2-3, with a weak D call TRBD2 (6 bases). The CDR3 has 19 residues. Germline V gene sequence: CDR1 KGHDR, CDR2 SFDVKD. V was clipped by 4 bases and J by 6 bases, with 28 bases between them.

This rearrangement joins TRBV7-2 to TRBJ1-4; 8 positions match TRBD1. The junction had 2 bases not matched to a gene; V was cut back by 4 bases and J by 7 bases. Germline-derived CDR1 and CDR2 are SGHTA and FQGNSA. The CDR3 spans 13 residues. The CDR3 is CASSSDRVEKLFF. The CDR3 region has the DNA TGTGCCAGCAGCTCGGACAGGGTTGAAAAACTGTTTTTT.

The chain uses TRBV7-8 and TRBJ2-1, with D uncertain. The CDR3 length is 14 residues. Germline assignment: CDR1 SGHVS and CDR2 FQNEAQ. Trimming pared 5 bases from V and 8 bases from J, leaving 16 bases between. The CDR3 bases are TGTGCCAGCAGCCTAGTGGGAATTATGCATGAGCAGTTCTTC. As protein: CASSLVGIMHEQFF.

The sample holds a few counts of this clone. The genes are TRBV20-1 and TRBJ1-2; D uncertain. Trimming took off 3 bases at V and 1 base at J, with 9 bases between the two ends. In germline, CDR1 is DFQATT, CDR2 SNEGSKA (reference sequence). This CDR3 region has 13 residues. CDR3 coding DNA: TGCAGTGCTAGTCGGACTTTTAACTATGGCTACACCTTC. Amino acid sequence: CSASRTFNYGYTF.

This chain uses TRBV7-2 with TRBJ2-7; 10 bases align to TRBD2. V lost 5 bases and J lost 0; bases outside the gene matches: 4. Germline-derived CDR1 and CDR2 are SGHTA and FQGNSA. This CDR3 spans 15 amino acids. CDR3 bases: TGTGCCAGCAGCATTAGCGGGGGGTCCTCCTACGAGCAGTACTTC. This codes for CASSISGGSSYEQYF.

The rearrangement uses TRBV9 and TRBJ1-2; tentative D call: TRBD1 (6 bases). V dropped 3 bases and J dropped 4 bases, with 10 bases sitting between them. The CDR3 has 13 residues. Germline-derived CDR1 and CDR2 are SGDLS and YYNGEE. For the CDR3, the DNA is TGTGCCAGCAGCGGCTGGACAGCCTATGGCTACACCTTC. It specifies CASSGWTAYGYTF.

The chain links TRBV7-2 to TRBJ2-5; TRBD1 might be the D (5 bases). V dropped 7 bases and J dropped 5 bases, with 20 bases sitting between them. The CDR3 length is 15 residues. The germline V gene has CDR1 SGHTA and CDR2 FQGNSA. Here the CDR3 DNA reads TGTGCCAGCACCTTCACAGGTTGGGTATGGGAGACCCAGTACTTC. Its protein is CASTFTGWVWETQYF.

The rearrangement uses TRBV6-7 and TRBJ2-1, with 11 bases that match TRBD2. TRBV6-7 is given ORF status, its function remaining uncertain. Trimming took 6 bases from V and 7 from J; bases not matched to a gene: 11. CDR3 length: 16 residues. The CDR3 DNA reads as TGTGCCAGCAGCTCCCGCGGGACTAGCGGAACTAATGAGCAGTTCTTC. It encodes CASSSRGTSGTNEQFF.

CDR3 sequence: CASSLEATEQYF. The CDR3 coding sequence is TGTGCCAGCAGCTTGGAAGCTACCGAGCAGTACTTC. This chain connects TRBV5-4 to TRBJ2-7, with D unresolved. V shed 0 bases and J shed 6 bases, with 7 bases lying between them. CDR1 and CDR2 from the germline V gene are SGHNT and YYREEE (reference sequence). The CDR3 runs 12 residues.

This chain's CDR3 is CASMHGTVTSMNTEAFF. The CDR3 DNA reads as TGTGCCAGTATGCATGGCACGGTAACTTCGATGAACACTGAAGCTTTCTTT. The V and J genes are TRBV19 and TRBJ1-1; D gene ambiguous. Trimming left V 7 bases short and J 0 bases short, with 21 bases between. The CDR3 is 17 amino acids. Germline V gives CDR1 LNHDA, CDR2 SQIVND (reference sequence).

Many counts were recorded for this clone. The V call is TRBV11-3, the J call TRBJ2-1; 8 bases fit TRBD2. CDR3 length equals 17 residues. From germline, CDR1 is SGHNT and CDR2 YENEEA. The junction had 12 bases not matched to a gene; V was cut back by 5 bases and J by 3 bases. The CDR3 protein is CASSPRGAGVGYNEQFF. CDR3 DNA sequence: TGTGCCAGCAGCCCCAGGGGAGCGGGAGTAGGCTACAATGAGCAGTTCTTC.

The V gene is TRBV25-1, the J gene TRBJ2-7; no reliable D call. Germline V gene sequence: CDR1 MGHDK, CDR2 SYGVNS. The V end lost 6 bases, the J end lost 3 bases, and 9 bases lay between the germline ends. The CDR3 totals 12 residues. The CDR3 spells CASSGTFYEQYF. The CDR3 coding sequence is TGTGCCAGCAGCGGAACCTTCTACGAGCAGTACTTC.